These 31 T cell receptor beta chains were all obtained from the same sample, sequenced in a study of beta chain features in type 1 diabetes. Overall study findings and caveats: TCRB CDR3s were moderately but significantly shorter in Type 1 diabetes patients in all four CD4+ subsets.

For these receptors, no antigen is known. Expressed TCRB transcripts got sequenced, as all isolated RNA was reverse transcribed. Measured with immunoSEQ multiplex PCR; TCRdb has only the in-frame clones, and not every one. Among 400,000 or so clones listed, around 9.6% were seen once. Sequenced: central memory CD4+ T cells from blood. These receptors were taken from a man aged 25-45 years with type 1 diabetes.

The chain is built from TRBV19 and TRBJ1-1; possible D gene TRBD1, 6 bases. The CDR3 has 14 residues. The V and J ends lost 3 bases and 9 bases respectively, with 17 bases between them. Looked up from germline, CDR1 is LNHDA and CDR2 is SQIVND (reference sequence). CDR3 in amino acids: CASSIYPGQGKAFF. DNA for the CDR3: TGTGCCAGTAGTATTTACCCGGGGCAGGGGAAAGCTTTCTTT.

This chain connects TRBV9 to TRBJ2-7; 8 nucleotides align to TRBD2. After removal of 0 bases from V and 0 bases from J, the junction contained 5 bases not matched to a gene. The germline V gene encodes CDR1 SGDLS and CDR2 YYNGEE. This CDR3 has 16 amino acids. The CDR3 DNA follows: TGTGCCAGCAGCGTAGGGGGTACTAGCGGCTCCTACGAGCAGTACTTC. As protein: CASSVGGTSGSYEQYF.

This clone occurred a few times. The genes are TRBV11-2 and TRBJ2-3, with TRBD2 identical over 7 bases. CDR3 length: 17 amino acids. Germline CDR1 and CDR2: SGHAT and FQNNGV. J gave up 4 bases and V 1 base, and 11 bases lay outside the gene matches. CDR3 amino acids: CASSLAVQGGSADTQYF. CDR3 sequence (DNA): TGTGCCAGCAGCTTAGCTGTCCAAGGCGGGAGCGCAGATACGCAGTATTTT.

This clone was seen a few times. The chain couples TRBV19 to TRBJ2-3; D uncertain. The CDR3 has 11 residues. Trimming shortened V by 7 bases and J by 5 bases, and 7 bases separated the two germline ends. Germline loops: CDR1 LNHDA, CDR2 SQIVND (reference sequence). As DNA, the CDR3 is TGTGCCAGTAAGCCGATAGATACGCAGTATTTT. Its translation: CASKPIDTQYF. Full variable domain (rest looked up from reference TRBV19 and TRBJ2-3): DGGITQSPKYLFRKEGQNVTLSCEQNLNHDAMYWYRQDPGQGLRLIYYSQIVNDFQKGDIAEGYSVSREKKESFPLTVTSAQKNPTAFYLCASKPIDTQYFGPGTRLTVL.

There are many counts of this clone. The rearrangement uses TRBV7-9 and TRBJ2-7, with 7 bases that match TRBD1. The germline gives CDR1 SEHNR, CDR2 FQNEAQ (reference sequence). V was clipped by 5 bases and J by 2 bases; unmatched bases: 9. The CDR3 is 15 residues long. CDR3 sequence: CASSQVRGYAYEQYF. Here the CDR3 DNA reads TGTGCCAGCAGCCAAGTCAGGGGGTATGCCTACGAGCAGTACTTC.

This clone showed up just a few times. The chain carries TRBV4-1 and TRBJ2-1; 12 nucleotides match TRBD2. V lost 4 bases and J lost 8; bases outside the gene matches: 6. This CDR3 spans 15 amino acids. CDR1 is MGHRA and CDR2 is YSYEKL in the germline V gene. The CDR3 nucleotides are TGCGCCAGCAGCCCCTCTAGCGGGAGGGAGGATGAGCAGTTCTTC. Its protein product is CASSPSSGREDEQFF.

This clone was found a few times. V is TRBV7-9 and J is TRBJ2-7; 7 bases line up with TRBD1. The J segment lost 8 bases and the V segment lost 5 bases, leaving 9 bases of the junction unmatched. Per germline, CDR1 SEHNR and CDR2 FQNEAQ (reference sequence). The CDR3 extends over 13 amino acids. CDR3 in amino acids: CASSPEGGGQQYF. The CDR3 DNA follows: TGTGCCAGCAGCCCCGAAGGGGGCGGTCAGCAGTACTTC.

Only a few counts were recorded for this clone. This chain joins TRBV28 and TRBJ1-1; TRBD1 matches 11 bases. Germline V gives CDR1 MDHEN, CDR2 SYDVKM. With V trimmed by 4 bases and J by 8 bases, 21 bases remained unmatched. CDR3 length: 19 amino acids. The CDR3 bases are TGTGCCAGCAGTTGGGCCCCGGACAGGGGGCGCGGGGTGGTTGGAGAAGCTTTCTTT. Its translation is CASSWAPDRGRGVVGEAFF. Full variable domain (remainder filled in from reference TRBV28 and TRBJ1-1): DVKVTQSSRYLVKRTGEKVFLECVQDMDHENMFWYRQDPGLGLRLIYFSYDVKMKEKGDIPEGYSVSREKKERFSLILESASTNQTSMYLCASSWAPDRGRGVVGEAFFGQGTRLTVV.

In its sample, this clone was seen a few times. The J gene is TRBJ1-2, the V gene TRBV6-4; TRBD1 agrees at 12 bases. This CDR3 region has 16 residues. The ends lost 0 bases at V and 4 bases at J; junction bases unmatched: 3. The germline V gene has CDR1 MRHNA and CDR2 SNTAGT. Written as DNA, the CDR3 is TGTGCCAGCAGTGACTCTGGGACAGGGGGCCTCTATGGCTACACCTTC. Amino acid sequence: CASSDSGTGGLYGYTF.

The genes are TRBV7-2 and TRBJ1-1; no firm D call. The CDR3 is 13 amino acids. CDR1 SGHTA and CDR2 FQGNSA come from the germline V gene. V was pared by 3 bases and J by 0 bases, with 5 bases between. In nucleotides, the CDR3 is TGTGCCAGCAGCTTCTCACTGAACACTGAAGCTTTCTTT. As protein: CASSFSLNTEAFF.

This clone was counted at least ten times. A read error is the likely source, as a far larger clone sits one nucleotide away. V gene TRBV5-6 combines with J gene TRBJ2-5; no clear D. The CDR3 is made up of 11 amino acids. Germline V gene sequence: CDR1 SGHDT, CDR2 YYEEEE. V shed 2 bases and J shed 1 base, with 0 bases lying between them. DNA of the CDR3: TGTGCCAGCAGCTTCCAAGAGACCCAGTACTTC. It specifies CASSFQETQYF.

This clone was counted a few times. Different DNA sequences within this sample yield the same CDR3. The chain carries TRBV5-1 and TRBJ2-2, with a possible D match to TRBD1 (5 bases). Trimming pared 3 bases from V and 1 base from J, leaving 7 bases between. Germline V CDR1 and CDR2: SGHRS, YFSETQ. The CDR3 contains 14 residues. The CDR3 is CASSSGQNTGELFF. CDR3 nucleotides: TGCGCCAGCAGCTCCGGACAGAACACCGGGGAGCTGTTTTTT.

The count of this clone is one. J is TRBJ2-3 and V is TRBV7-8; no clear D gene. The CDR3 length is 17 residues. Trimming removed 3 bases from V and 2 bases from J, with 18 bases in between. CDR1 is SGHVS and CDR2 is FQNEAQ in the germline V gene. In DNA form, the CDR3 reads TGTGCCAGCAGCTTGAATTCAGCGTCACCCCCCACAGATACGCAGTATTTT. This encodes CASSLNSASPPTDTQYF.

This clone was seen only a few times. J is TRBJ2-3 and V is TRBV6-1, with D possibly being TRBD1 or TRBD2 (5 bases each). CDR1 MNHNS and CDR2 SASEGT come from the germline V gene. The V gene lost 8 bases and the J gene lost 3 bases, with 15 bases spanning the gap. This CDR3 contains 14 residues. CDR3 bases: TGTGCCAGCTCCGGGACGTTCAAGACAGATACGCAGTATTTT. Amino acids: CASSGTFKTDTQYF.

This sequence joins TRBV30 and TRBJ1-4; 10 bases match TRBD1. The ends lost 2 bases at V and 5 bases at J; junction bases unmatched: 5. Germline V gene data show CDR1 as GTSNPN and CDR2 as SVGIG (reference sequence). This CDR3 has 15 amino acids. CDR3 loop: CAWSLGQGVNEKLFF. Here the CDR3 DNA reads TGTGCCTGGAGTCTAGGACAGGGGGTGAATGAAAAACTGTTTTTT.

To note about this clone: Sequence at one end of the junction differs from germline and may be a read error. The rearrangement joins TRBV28 to TRBJ2-4, with TRBD1 as a possible D gene (6 bases). Germline-derived CDR1 and CDR2 are MDHEN and SYDVKM. This CDR3 region has 12 residues. The CDR3 nucleotides are TGTGCCAGCAGTTTACGTACAGGGTCTCGGCACTTC. Its translation: CASSLRTGSRHF.

This clone has more than one count but fewer than ten. The chain recombines TRBV5-1 with TRBJ1-1; the D gene is possibly TRBD1 (6 bases). This CDR3 has 15 residues. CDR1 and CDR2 from the germline V gene are SGHRS and YFSETQ. V was shortened by 4 bases and J by 11 bases, with 24 bases between the two germline ends. The CDR3 is CASSPQSDSAFRAFF. The CDR3 region has the DNA TGCGCCAGCAGCCCCCAATCGGACAGTGCGTTCCGGGCTTTCTTT.

Comment on this clone: A read error may produce the germline difference seen at one junction end. The V call is TRBV5-4, the J call TRBJ2-1; 7 nucleotides line up with TRBD2. The germline CDR1 and CDR2 sequences are SGHNT and YYREEE (reference sequence). This CDR3 spans 16 amino acids. In nucleotides, the CDR3 is TGCGCCAGCAGCCAAGAGGCTAGCGGATACTACAATGAGCAGTTCTTC. Translating it yields CASSQEASGYYNEQFF.

This clone was counted a few times. The V call is TRBV28, the J call TRBJ1-2, with TRBD1 matching 8 bases. Germline trimming cut 7 bases from V and 6 bases from J; bases unmatched to any gene: 7. Germline-derived CDR1 and CDR2 are MDHEN and SYDVKM. The CDR3 runs to 13 residues. The CDR3 region is CASTDRGADGYTF. The CDR3 DNA sequence: TGTGCCAGCACCGACAGGGGTGCGGATGGCTACACCTTC.

This clone was seen only a few times. CDR3 sequence: CASSLSARGFQPQHF. In nucleotides, the CDR3 is TGTGCCAGCAGCTTATCAGCCAGGGGGTTTCAGCCCCAGCATTTT. The chain couples TRBV7-2 to TRBJ1-5; 7 bases are shared with TRBD1. Germline V CDR1 and CDR2: SGHTA, FQGNSA. The CDR3 is made up of 15 amino acids. V lost 2 bases and J lost 6; bases outside the gene matches: 7.

In its sample, this clone was seen a few times. The chain has TRBV11-2 and TRBJ1-5, with 9 bases identical to TRBD1. Germline V gives CDR1 SGHAT, CDR2 FQNNGV. V was clipped by 5 bases and J by 5 bases; unmatched bases: 4. This CDR3 spans 14 amino acids. CDR3 amino acids: CASSGDRGDQPQHF. The CDR3 DNA follows: TGTGCCAGCAGCGGTGACAGGGGGGATCAGCCCCAGCATTTT. The whole variable domain, remainder taken from reference TRBV11-2 and TRBJ1-5, is EAGVAQSPRYKIIEKRQSVAFWCNPISGHATLYWYQQILGQGPKLLIQFQNNGVVDDSQLPKDRFSAERLKGVDSTLKIQPAKLEDSAVYLCASSGDRGDQPQHFGDGTRLSIL.

This clone was seen repeatedly, ten times or more. J is TRBJ2-3 and V is TRBV2, with D perhaps matching TRBD1 (6 bases). Germline V CDR1 and CDR2: SNHLY, FYNNEI. The CDR3 is made up of 15 amino acids. V lost 5 bases and J 5 bases, leaving 17 bases between the germline ends. The CDR3 here is CASSPTGPLGDTQYF. The CDR3 DNA reads as TGTGCCAGCAGTCCCACAGGGCCCTTGGGAGATACGCAGTATTTT.

The chain has TRBV5-1 and TRBJ2-7, with 7 bases that match TRBD2. The CDR3 is made up of 16 amino acids. Germline CDR1 reads SGHRS; CDR2 reads YFSETQ. Trimming cost V 0 bases and J 2 bases; bases outside gene matches: 8. CDR3 bases: TGCGCCAGCAGCTTGGAGGGAGGGCCTTATCCCTACGAGCAGTACTTC. This sequence encodes CASSLEGGPYPYEQYF.

This clone was detected many times. CDR3 region: CASTLGGGSSYNEQFF. Here the CDR3 DNA reads TGTGCCAGCACCCTAGGGGGGGGAAGCTCCTACAATGAGCAGTTCTTC. This chain joins TRBV13 and TRBJ2-1; a possible D gene is TRBD2 (7 bases). V was pared by 7 bases and J by 0 bases, with 16 bases between. The germline gives CDR1 PRHDT, CDR2 FYEKMQ (reference sequence). The CDR3 is 16 residues long.

This clone was found many times. The CDR3 DNA reads as TGTGCCAGCTCTGTCGGCCTCAACGGGGAGACCCAGTACTTC. It encodes CASSVGLNGETQYF. The chain is built from TRBV18 and TRBJ2-5; D remains ambiguous. The CDR3 spans 14 residues. Trimming removed 6 bases from V and 5 bases from J, with 16 bases in between. Germline CDR1 is KGHSH and CDR2 is LQKENI.

This clone occurred a few times. The rearrangement uses TRBV5-4 and TRBJ2-7; 10 bases align to TRBD2. Germline V gene lookup returns CDR1 SGHNT and CDR2 YYREEE (reference sequence). Trimming removed 4 bases from V and 1 base from J; junction bases left unmatched: 8. CDR3 length equals 16 residues. CDR3 region: CASSQVLTSGSYEQYF. Here the CDR3 DNA reads TGTGCCAGCAGCCAAGTTCTGACTAGCGGGTCCTACGAGCAGTACTTC.

The chain couples TRBV5-1 to TRBJ2-2; 10 nucleotides agree with TRBD1. The V gene's germline CDR1 is SGHRS and CDR2 YFSETQ. This CDR3 spans 17 amino acids. Unmatched junction bases numbered 8, after V lost 0 bases and J lost 6 bases. The CDR3 here is CASSLGPGQGYSGELFF. In DNA form, the CDR3 reads TGCGCCAGCAGCTTGGGGCCGGGACAGGGGTATTCCGGGGAGCTGTTTTTT. Using reference TRBV5-1 and TRBJ2-2 for the parts outside the CDR3, the full variable domain is KAGVTQTPRYLIKTRGQQVTLSCSPISGHRSVSWYQQTPGQGLQFLFEYFSETQRNKGNFPGRFSGRQFSNSRSEMNVSTLELGDSALYLCASSLGPGQGYSGELFFGEGSRLTVL.

A remark on this clone: Germline is not matched at one junction end, which may reflect a read error. This chain connects TRBV4-1 to TRBJ1-2, with D maybe TRBD1 (5 bases). Germline-derived CDR1 and CDR2 are MGHRA and YSYEKL. The CDR3 consists of 15 residues. The CDR3 protein is CASSQEGTGDYGYTF. The CDR3 bases are TGTGCCAGCAGCCAAGAAGGTACAGGAGACTATGGCTACACCTTC.

This clone was seen more than once but under ten times. The genes are TRBV28 and TRBJ2-1; TRBD1 matches at 7 bases. V shed 6 bases and J 7 bases; nucleotides not matched to a gene: 3. CDR1 MDHEN and CDR2 SYDVKM come from the germline V gene. This CDR3 is built from 12 residues. CDR3 DNA: TGTGCCAGCAGACAGGGGATGAATGAGCAGTTCTTC. Residues: CASRQGMNEQFF.

This clone has a handful of counts. V usage is TRBV7-2 and J usage is TRBJ1-1, with D hard to call. CDR3 length equals 12 residues. V was shortened by 3 bases and J by 3 bases, with 5 bases between the two germline ends. The germline gives CDR1 SGHTA, CDR2 FQGNSA. The CDR3, as DNA: TGTGCCAGCAGCTTGGGATACACTGAAGCTTTCTTT. Its translation is CASSLGYTEAFF.

The V and J genes are TRBV14 and TRBJ2-7; maybe TRBD1 (6 bases). This CDR3 contains 13 residues. Germline loops: CDR1 SGHDN, CDR2 FVKESK. V was shortened by 1 base and J by 3 bases, with 7 bases between the two germline ends. The DNA for the CDR3 is TGTGCCAGCAGCCAAGGGGACAACTACGAGCAGTACTTC. Its protein is CASSQGDNYEQYF.